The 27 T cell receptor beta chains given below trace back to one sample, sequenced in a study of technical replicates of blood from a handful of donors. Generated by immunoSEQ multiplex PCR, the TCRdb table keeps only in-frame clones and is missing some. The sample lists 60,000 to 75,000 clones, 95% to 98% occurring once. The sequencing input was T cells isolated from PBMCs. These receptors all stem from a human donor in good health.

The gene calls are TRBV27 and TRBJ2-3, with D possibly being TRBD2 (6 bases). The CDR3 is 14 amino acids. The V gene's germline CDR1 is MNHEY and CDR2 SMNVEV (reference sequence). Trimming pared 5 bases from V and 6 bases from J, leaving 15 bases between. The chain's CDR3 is CASSGGLLLDTQYF. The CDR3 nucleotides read TGTGCCAGCAGTGGGGGACTGCTGCTTGATACGCAGTATTTT.

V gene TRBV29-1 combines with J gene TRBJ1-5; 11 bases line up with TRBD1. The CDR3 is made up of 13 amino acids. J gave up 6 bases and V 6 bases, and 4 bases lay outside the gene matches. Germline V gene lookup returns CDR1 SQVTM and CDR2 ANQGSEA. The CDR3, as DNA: TGCAGCGTCGGGGACAGGGGGGGTCAGCCCCAGCATTTT. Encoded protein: CSVGDRGGQPQHF.

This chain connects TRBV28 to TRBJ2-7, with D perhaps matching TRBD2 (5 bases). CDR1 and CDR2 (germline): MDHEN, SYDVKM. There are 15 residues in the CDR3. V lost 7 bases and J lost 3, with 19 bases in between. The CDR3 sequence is CASIKRPGISYEQYF. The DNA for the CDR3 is TGTGCCAGCATAAAAAGGCCCGGGATAAGCTACGAGCAGTACTTC. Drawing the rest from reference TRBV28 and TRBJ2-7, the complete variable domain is DVKVTQSSRYLVKRTGEKVFLECVQDMDHENMFWYRQDPGLGLRLIYFSYDVKMKEKGDIPEGYSVSREKKERFSLILESASTNQTSMYLCASIKRPGISYEQYFGPGTRLTVT.

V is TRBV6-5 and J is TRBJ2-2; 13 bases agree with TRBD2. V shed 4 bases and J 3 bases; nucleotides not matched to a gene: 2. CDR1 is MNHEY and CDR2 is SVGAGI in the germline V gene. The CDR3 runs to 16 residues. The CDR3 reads CASSLLAGGYTGELFF. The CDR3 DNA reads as TGTGCCAGCAGTTTACTAGCGGGAGGGTACACCGGGGAGCTGTTTTTT.

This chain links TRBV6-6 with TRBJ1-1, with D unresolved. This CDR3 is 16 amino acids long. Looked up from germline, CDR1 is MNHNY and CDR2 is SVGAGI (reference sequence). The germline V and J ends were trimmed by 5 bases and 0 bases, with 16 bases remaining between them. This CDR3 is CASSLLPPGMNTEAFF. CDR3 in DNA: TGTGCCAGCAGTCTATTGCCCCCCGGGATGAACACTGAAGCTTTCTTT.

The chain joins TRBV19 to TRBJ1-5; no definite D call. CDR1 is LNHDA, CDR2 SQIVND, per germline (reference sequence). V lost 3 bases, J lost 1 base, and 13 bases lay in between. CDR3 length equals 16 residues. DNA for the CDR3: TGTGCCAGTAGTATTCACCCCGGGGAAAGCAATCAGCCCCAGCATTTT. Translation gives CASSIHPGESNQPQHF.

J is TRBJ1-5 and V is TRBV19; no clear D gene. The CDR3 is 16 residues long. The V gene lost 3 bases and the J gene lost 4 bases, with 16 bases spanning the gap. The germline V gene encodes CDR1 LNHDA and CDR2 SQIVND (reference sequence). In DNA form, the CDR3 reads TGTGCCAGTAGTATGATCGTCGTGACACCTAATCAGCCCCAGCATTTT. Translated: CASSMIVVTPNQPQHF.

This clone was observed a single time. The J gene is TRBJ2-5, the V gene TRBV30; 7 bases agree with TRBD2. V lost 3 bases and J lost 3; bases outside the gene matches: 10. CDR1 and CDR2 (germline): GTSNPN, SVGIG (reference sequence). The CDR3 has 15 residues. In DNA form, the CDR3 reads TGTGCCTGGAGCGGTGACGGCGGGAGAAAAGAGACCCAGTACTTC. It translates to CAWSGDGGRKETQYF. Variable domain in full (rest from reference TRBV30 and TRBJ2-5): SQTIHQWPATLVQPVGSPLSLECTVEGTSNPNLYWYRQAAGRGLQLLFYSVGIGQISSEVPQNLSASRPQDRQFILSSKKLLLSDSGFYLCAWSGDGGRKETQYFGPGTRLLVL.

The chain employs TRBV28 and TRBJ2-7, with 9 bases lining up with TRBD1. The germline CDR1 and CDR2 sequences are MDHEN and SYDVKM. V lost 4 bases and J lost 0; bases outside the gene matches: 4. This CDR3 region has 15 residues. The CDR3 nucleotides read TGTGCCAGCAGTTCCTTGACAGGGGGCTCCTACGAGCAGTACTTC. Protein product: CASSSLTGGSYEQYF.

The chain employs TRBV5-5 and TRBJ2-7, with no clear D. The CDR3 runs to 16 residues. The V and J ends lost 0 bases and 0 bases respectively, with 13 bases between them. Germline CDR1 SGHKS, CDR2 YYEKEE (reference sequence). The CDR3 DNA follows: TGTGCCAGCAGCTTGGTTAGATCAGCGCCCTCCTACGAGCAGTACTTC. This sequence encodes CASSLVRSAPSYEQYF.

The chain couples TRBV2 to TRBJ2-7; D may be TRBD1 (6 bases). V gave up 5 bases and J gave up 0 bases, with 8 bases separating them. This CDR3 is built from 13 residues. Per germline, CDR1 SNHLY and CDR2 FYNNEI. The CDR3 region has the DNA TGTGCCAGCAGTTACAGGGCCTCCTACGAGCAGTACTTC. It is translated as CASSYRASYEQYF.

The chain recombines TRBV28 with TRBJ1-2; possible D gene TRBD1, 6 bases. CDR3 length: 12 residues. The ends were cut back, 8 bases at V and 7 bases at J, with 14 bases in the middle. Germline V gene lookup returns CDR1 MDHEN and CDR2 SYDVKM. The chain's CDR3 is CASAAGEGGYTF. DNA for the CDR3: TGTGCCAGCGCGGCAGGGGAGGGTGGCTACACCTTC.

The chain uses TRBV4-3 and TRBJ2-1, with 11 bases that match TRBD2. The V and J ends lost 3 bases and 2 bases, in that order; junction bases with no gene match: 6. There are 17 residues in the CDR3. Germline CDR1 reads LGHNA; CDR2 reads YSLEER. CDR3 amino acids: CASSQVSGRAPYNEQFF. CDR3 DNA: TGCGCCAGCAGCCAGGTTAGCGGGAGGGCTCCCTACAATGAGCAGTTCTTC.

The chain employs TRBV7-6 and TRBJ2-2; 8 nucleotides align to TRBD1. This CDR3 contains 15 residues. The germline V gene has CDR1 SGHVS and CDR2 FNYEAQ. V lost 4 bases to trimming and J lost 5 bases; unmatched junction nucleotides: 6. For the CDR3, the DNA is TGTGCCAGCAGCTCAGTAACAGGGGGTACCGGGGAGCTGTTTTTT. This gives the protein CASSSVTGGTGELFF.

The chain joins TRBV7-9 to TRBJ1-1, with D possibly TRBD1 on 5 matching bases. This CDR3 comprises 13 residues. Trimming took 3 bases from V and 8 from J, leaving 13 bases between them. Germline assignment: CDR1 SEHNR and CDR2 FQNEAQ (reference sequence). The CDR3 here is CASSLRDRDEAFF. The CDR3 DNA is TGTGCCAGCAGCTTGCGGGATCGGGACGAAGCTTTCTTT. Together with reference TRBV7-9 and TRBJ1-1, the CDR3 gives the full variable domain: DTGVSQNPRHKITKRGQNVTFRCDPISEHNRLYWYRQTLGQGPEFLTYFQNEAQLEKSRLLSDRFSAERPKGSFSTLEIQRTEQGDSAMYLCASSLRDRDEAFFGQGTRLTVV.

CDR3 sequence: CASSLTGDKFF. The CDR3 DNA reads as TGTGCCAGCAGCTTAACGGGAGATAAGTTCTTC. V gene TRBV7-9 combines with J gene TRBJ2-1, with D maybe TRBD2 (6 bases). V lost 2 bases and J 14 bases, leaving 10 bases between the germline ends. Looked up from germline, CDR1 is SEHNR and CDR2 is FQNEAQ (reference sequence). This CDR3 comprises 11 residues.

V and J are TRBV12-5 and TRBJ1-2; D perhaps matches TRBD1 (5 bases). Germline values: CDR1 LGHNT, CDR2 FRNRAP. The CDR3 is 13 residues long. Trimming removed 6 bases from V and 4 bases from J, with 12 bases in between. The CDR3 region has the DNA TGTGCTAGTGGCCGTCGGGACTTCTATGGCTACACCTTC. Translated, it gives CASGRRDFYGYTF.

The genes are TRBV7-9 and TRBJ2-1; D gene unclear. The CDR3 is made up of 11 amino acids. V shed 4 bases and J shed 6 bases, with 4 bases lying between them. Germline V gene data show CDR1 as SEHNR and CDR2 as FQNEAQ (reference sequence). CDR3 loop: CASSYFNEQFF. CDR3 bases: TGTGCCAGCAGCTACTTCAATGAGCAGTTCTTC. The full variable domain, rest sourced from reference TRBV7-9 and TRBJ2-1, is DTGVSQNPRHKITKRGQNVTFRCDPISEHNRLYWYRQTLGQGPEFLTYFQNEAQLEKSRLLSDRFSAERPKGSFSTLEIQRTEQGDSAMYLCASSYFNEQFFGPGTRLTVL.

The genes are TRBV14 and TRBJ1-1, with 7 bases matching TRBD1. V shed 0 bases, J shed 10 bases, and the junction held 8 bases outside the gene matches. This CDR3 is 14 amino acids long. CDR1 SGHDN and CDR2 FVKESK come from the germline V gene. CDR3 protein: CASSQDDRAMGAFF. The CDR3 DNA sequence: TGTGCCAGCAGCCAAGACGACAGGGCCATGGGAGCTTTCTTT.

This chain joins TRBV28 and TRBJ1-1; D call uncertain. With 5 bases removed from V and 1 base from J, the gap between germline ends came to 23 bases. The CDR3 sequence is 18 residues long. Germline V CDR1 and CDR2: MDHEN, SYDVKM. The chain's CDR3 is CASSPRGQVLKRNTEAFF. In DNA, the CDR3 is TGTGCCAGCAGTCCCCGTGGGCAGGTTTTGAAAAGGAACACTGAAGCTTTCTTT.

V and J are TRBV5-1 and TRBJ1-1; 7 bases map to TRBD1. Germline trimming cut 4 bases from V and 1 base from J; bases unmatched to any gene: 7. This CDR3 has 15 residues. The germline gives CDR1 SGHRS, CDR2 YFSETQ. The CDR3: CASSLSPGGNTEAFF. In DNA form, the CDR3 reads TGCGCCAGCAGCCTCAGCCCAGGGGGGAACACTGAAGCTTTCTTT.

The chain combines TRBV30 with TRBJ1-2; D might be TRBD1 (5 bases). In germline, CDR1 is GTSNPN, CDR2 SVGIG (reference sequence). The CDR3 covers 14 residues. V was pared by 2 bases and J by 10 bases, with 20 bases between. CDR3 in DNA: TGTGCCTGGAGTTCCCTCAGGGTGGGGAATGACTACACCTTC. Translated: CAWSSLRVGNDYTF.

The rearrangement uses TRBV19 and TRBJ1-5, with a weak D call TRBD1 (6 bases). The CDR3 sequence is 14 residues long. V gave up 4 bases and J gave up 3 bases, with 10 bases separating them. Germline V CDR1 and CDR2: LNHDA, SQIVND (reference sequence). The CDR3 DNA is TGTGCCAGTAGTACAGACAGGCTCAATCAGCCCCAGCATTTT. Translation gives CASSTDRLNQPQHF.

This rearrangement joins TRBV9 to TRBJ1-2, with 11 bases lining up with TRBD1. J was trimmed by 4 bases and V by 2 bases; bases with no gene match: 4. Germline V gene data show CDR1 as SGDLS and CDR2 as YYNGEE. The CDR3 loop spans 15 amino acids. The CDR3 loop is CASSVGTGGLYGYTF. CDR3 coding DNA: TGTGCCAGCAGCGTCGGGACAGGGGGGCTCTATGGCTACACCTTC.

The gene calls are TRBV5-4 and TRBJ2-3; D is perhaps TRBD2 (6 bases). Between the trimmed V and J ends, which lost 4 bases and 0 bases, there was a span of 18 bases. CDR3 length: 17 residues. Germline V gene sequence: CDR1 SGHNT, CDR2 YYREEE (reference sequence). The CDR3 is CASSLASRGVSTDTQYF. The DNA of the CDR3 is TGTGCCAGCAGCCTAGCGTCCCGAGGGGTAAGCACAGATACGCAGTATTTT.

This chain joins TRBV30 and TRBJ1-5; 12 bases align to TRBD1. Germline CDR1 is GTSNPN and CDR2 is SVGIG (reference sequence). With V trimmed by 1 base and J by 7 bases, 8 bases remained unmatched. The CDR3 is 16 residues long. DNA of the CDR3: TGTGCCTGGAGTGCGGGGGGACAGGGGGCAAAGCAGCCCCAGCATTTT. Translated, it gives CAWSAGGQGAKQPQHF.

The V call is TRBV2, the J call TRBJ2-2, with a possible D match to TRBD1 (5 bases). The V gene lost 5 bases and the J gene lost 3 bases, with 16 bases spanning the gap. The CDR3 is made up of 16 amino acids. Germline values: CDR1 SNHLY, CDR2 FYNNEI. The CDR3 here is CASSYQGSRDTGELFF. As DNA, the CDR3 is TGTGCCAGCAGTTATCAGGGTTCCCGAGACACCGGGGAGCTGTTTTTT.